The T cell receptor (beta chain) under discussion was sequenced for a study of OX40 agonist ivuxolimab in advanced cancers. The table came from immunoSEQ multiplex PCR; TCRdb's copy has only in-frame clones and leaves some out. This sample has about 45,000 clones, with around 84% found just once. CDR3 size: 16 residues. Trimming pared 6 bases from V and 2 bases from J, leaving 17 bases between. The germline CDR1 and CDR2 sequences are SGHVT and SQSDAQ. The TCR comes from an adult with an advanced solid tumor such as melanoma, head and neck, liver or kidney cancer. The J gene is TRBJ1-3, the V gene TRBV7-4; D is undetermined. The sample was CD4+ or CD8+ T cells sorted from blood, taken in a trial of the OX40 agonist ivuxolimab. The CDR3 DNA reads TGTGCCAGCAGTTTAAGTCCGGATAGTCCTGGAAACACCATATATTTT. As protein: CASSLSPDSPGNTIYF. Full variable domain (outside the CDR3, taken from reference TRBV7-4 and TRBJ1-3): GAGVSQSPRYKVAKRGRDVALRCDSISGHVTLYWYRQTLGQGSEVLTYSQSDAQRDKSGRPSGRFSAERPERSVSTLKIQRTEQGDSAVYLCASSLSPDSPGNTIYFGEGSWLTVV.